The source of this TCR beta chain is a study of monozygotic twins with inflammatory bowel disease. CDR3 length equals 17 residues. Germline CDR1 reads MNHEY; CDR2 reads SVGAGI. The template was total RNA from whole blood, with no T cell sorting. Concerning this clonotype: Its antigen is not known.

Around 3.5 ug of total RNA went into each TCR library. With the 5' RACE reads reprocessed, TCRdb shows one record per CDR3 protein and no DNA. The sample has about 450,000 distinct CDR3 sequences. General study points: A lone strong IBD-associated signal or clonotype found no support. IBD patients showed reduced TCRbeta diversity (inverse Simpson) versus healthy co-twins.

The rearrangement joins TRBV6-5 to TRBJ1-2; as DNA is missing, the TRBD1 call by TCRdb cannot be tested. This receptor was obtained from a human donor with ulcerative colitis or Crohn's disease, or a healthy co-twin of an affected twin (not recorded which). Sequencing used blood. CDR3 region: CASCYTLQTPSPYGYTF.